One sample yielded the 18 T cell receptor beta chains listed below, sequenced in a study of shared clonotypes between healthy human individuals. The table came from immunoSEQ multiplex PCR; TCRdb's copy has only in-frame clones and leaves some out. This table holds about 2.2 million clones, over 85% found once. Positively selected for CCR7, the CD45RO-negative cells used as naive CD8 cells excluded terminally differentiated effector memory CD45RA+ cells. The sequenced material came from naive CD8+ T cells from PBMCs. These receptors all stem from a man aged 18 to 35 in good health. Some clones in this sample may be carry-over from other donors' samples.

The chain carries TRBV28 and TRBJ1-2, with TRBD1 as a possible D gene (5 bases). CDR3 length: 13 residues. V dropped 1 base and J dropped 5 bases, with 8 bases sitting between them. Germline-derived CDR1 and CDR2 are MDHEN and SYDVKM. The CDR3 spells CASSLLAGYGYTF. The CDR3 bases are TGTGCCAGCAGTTTATTAGCAGGGTATGGCTACACCTTC.

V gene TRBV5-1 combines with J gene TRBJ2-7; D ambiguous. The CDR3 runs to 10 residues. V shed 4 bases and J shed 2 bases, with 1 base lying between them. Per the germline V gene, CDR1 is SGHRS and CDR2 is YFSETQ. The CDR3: CASSAYEQYF. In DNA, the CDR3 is TGCGCCAGCAGCGCCTACGAGCAGTACTTC.

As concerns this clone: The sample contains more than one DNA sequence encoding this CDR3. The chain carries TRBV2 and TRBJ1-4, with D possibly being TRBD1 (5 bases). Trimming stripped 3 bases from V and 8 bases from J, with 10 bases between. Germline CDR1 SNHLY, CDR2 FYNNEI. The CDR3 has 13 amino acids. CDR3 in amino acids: CASSEGRGEKLFF. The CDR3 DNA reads TGTGCCAGCAGTGAGGGGCGAGGGGAAAAACTGTTTTTT.

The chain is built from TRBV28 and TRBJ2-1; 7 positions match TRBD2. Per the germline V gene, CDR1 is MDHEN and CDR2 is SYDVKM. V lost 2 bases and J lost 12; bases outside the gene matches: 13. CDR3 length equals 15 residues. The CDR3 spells CASSLMARGDQVQFF. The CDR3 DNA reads TGTGCCAGCAGTTTAATGGCCCGGGGGGACCAGGTGCAGTTCTTC.

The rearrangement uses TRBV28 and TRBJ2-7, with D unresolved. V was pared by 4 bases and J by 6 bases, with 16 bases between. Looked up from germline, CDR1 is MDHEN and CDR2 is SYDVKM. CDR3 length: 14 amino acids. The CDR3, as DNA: TGTGCCAGCAGTTCTGGGGTTCGTTCCACCGAGCAGTACTTC. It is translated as CASSSGVRSTEQYF.

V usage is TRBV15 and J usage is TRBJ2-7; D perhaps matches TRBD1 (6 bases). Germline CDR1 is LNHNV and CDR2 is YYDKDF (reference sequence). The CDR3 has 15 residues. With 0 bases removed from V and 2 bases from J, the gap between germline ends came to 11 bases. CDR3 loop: CATSRDSGDAYEQYF. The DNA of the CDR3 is TGTGCCACCAGCAGAGATTCAGGGGACGCCTACGAGCAGTACTTC.

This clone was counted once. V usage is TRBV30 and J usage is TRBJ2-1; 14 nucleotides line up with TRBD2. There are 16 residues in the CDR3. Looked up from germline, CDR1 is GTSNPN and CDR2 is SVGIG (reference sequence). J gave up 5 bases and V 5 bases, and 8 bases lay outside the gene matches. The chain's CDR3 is CAWSSRTSGRHNEQFF. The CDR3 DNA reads TGTGCCTGGTCCTCCCGGACTAGCGGGAGGCACAATGAGCAGTTCTTC.

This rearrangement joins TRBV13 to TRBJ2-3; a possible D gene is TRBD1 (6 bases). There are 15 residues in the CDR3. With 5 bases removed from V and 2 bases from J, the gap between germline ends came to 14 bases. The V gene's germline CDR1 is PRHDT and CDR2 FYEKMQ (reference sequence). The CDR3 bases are TGTGCCAGCAGCAGTACAGGGTTCCCCACAGATACGCAGTATTTT. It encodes CASSSTGFPTDTQYF. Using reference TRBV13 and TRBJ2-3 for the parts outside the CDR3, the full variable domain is AAGVIQSPRHLIKEKRETATLKCYPIPRHDTVYWYQQGPGQDPQFLISFYEKMQSDKGSIPDRFSAQQFSDYHSELNMSSLELGDSALYFCASSSTGFPTDTQYFGPGTRLTVL.

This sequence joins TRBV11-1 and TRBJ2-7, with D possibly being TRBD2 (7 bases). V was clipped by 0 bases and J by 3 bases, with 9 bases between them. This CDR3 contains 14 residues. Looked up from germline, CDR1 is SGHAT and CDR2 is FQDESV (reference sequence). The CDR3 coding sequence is TGTGCCAGCAGCTTAGCAGGGGGGGACTACGAGCAGTACTTC. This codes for CASSLAGGDYEQYF.

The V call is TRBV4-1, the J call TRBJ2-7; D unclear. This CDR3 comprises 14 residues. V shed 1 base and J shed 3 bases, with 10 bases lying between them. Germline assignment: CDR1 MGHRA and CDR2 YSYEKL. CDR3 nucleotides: TGCGCCAGCAGCCAAGGGGCAGTGCACTACGAGCAGTACTTC. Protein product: CASSQGAVHYEQYF.

This CDR3 reads CASSPTTGATYGYTF. The CDR3 coding sequence is TGCGCCAGCAGCCCTACGACAGGCGCGACTTATGGCTACACCTTC. The chain links TRBV4-1 to TRBJ1-2; D might be TRBD1 (6 bases). The CDR3 length is 15 residues. The germline gives CDR1 MGHRA, CDR2 YSYEKL. Deletions cut 4 bases from V and 5 bases from J, with 17 bases between.

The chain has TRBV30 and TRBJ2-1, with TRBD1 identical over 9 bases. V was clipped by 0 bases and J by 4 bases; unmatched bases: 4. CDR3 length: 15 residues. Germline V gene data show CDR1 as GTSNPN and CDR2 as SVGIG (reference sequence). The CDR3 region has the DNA TGTGCCTGGAGTGTACGTGGGACAGGGTACAATGAGCAGTTCTTC. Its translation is CAWSVRGTGYNEQFF.

The CDR3, as DNA: TGTGCCAGCAGCCAGGTCCAGTTCGATGAGCAGTTCTTC. Its protein is CASSQVQFDEQFF. This sequence joins TRBV5-8 and TRBJ2-1; D remains unclear. CDR1 and CDR2 (germline): SGHTS, YDEGEE. The CDR3 sequence is 13 residues long. The V and J ends lost 4 bases and 8 bases respectively, with 13 bases between them.

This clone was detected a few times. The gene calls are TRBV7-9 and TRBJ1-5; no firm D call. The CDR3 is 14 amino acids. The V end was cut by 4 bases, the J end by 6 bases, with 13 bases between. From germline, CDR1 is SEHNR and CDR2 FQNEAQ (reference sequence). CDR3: CASSSREYAQPQHF. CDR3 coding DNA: TGTGCCAGCAGCTCGAGGGAGTACGCTCAGCCCCAGCATTTT.

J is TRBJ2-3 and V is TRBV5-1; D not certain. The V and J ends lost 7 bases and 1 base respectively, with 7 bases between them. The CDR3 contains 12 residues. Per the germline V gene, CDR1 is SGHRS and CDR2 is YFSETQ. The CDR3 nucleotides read TGCGCCAGCGGGCTGGGCACAGATACGCAGTATTTT. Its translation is CASGLGTDTQYF.

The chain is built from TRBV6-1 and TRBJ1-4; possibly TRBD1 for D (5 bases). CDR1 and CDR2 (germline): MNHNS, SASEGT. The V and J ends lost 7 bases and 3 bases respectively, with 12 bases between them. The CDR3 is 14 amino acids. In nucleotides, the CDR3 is TGTGCCAGCAAAGCTGGGGCTTCTAATGAAAAACTGTTTTTT. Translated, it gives CASKAGASNEKLFF.

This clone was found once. CDR3 in DNA: TGCGCCAGCAGCTTAGCAAGAACCGACGGCAGGGTAGTCGAGCAGTACTTC. Translating gives CASSLARTDGRVVEQYF. This chain connects TRBV5-1 to TRBJ2-7; possible D gene TRBD1, 5 bases. CDR3 length equals 17 residues. In germline, CDR1 is SGHRS, CDR2 YFSETQ. Trimming left V 2 bases short and J 6 bases short, with 24 bases between. Variable domain in full (rest from reference TRBV5-1 and TRBJ2-7): KAGVTQTPRYLIKTRGQQVTLSCSPISGHRSVSWYQQTPGQGLQFLFEYFSETQRNKGNFPGRFSGRQFSNSRSEMNVSTLELGDSALYLCASSLARTDGRVVEQYFGPGTRLTVT.

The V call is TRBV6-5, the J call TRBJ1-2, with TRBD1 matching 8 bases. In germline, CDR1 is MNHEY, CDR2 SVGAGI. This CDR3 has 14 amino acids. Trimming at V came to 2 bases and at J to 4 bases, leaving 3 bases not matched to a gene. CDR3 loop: CASSYQGAFYGYTF. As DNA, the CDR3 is TGTGCCAGCAGTTACCAGGGGGCTTTCTATGGCTACACCTTC.